This is a list of T cell receptor beta chains from one sample in a study of T cell repertoires in cytomegalovirus infection. Which antigens these TCRs recognize remains unknown. TCRdb recomputed calls from the reads with MiXCR, one row per CDR3 protein. The sample holds approximately 910,000 distinct CDR3 sequences; approximately 33% are singletons and the top ten take around 15%. Source: cultured CD8+ T cells from PBMCs, taken from culture after CMV antigen stimulation. These receptors were collected from a human donor in good health (CMV status not recorded). Some clones in this sample may be carry-over from other donors' samples. The CDR3 runs from the conserved cysteine through the conserved F or W. A D gene is named only where the DNA matches it firmly. The size entry is marked missing in some rows and otherwise reads once, few, many or a size class.

j_call d_call cdr3_length clone_size v_call cdr3_nt cdr3_aa
TRBJ2-2 . 15 few TRBV6-5 TGTGCCAGCAGCCCCAGGGAGGGGGACACCGGGGAGCTGTTTTTT CASSPREGDTGELFF
TRBJ2-5 TRBD2 16 few TRBV7-6 TGTGCCAGCAGCTTCCTAGCGGGGGCGACAGGGGAGACCCAGTACTTC CASSFLAGATGETQYF
TRBJ1-1 . 14 . TRBV9 TGTGCCAGCAGCCCAAATCGTAGGGGACCCGAGGCTTTCTTT CASSPNRRGPEAFF
TRBJ2-5 . 17 few TRBV7-6 TGTGCCAGCAGCTTAGTGAGACCCCTACTCGGGCAAGAGACCCAGTACTTC CASSLVRPLLGQETQYF
TRBJ1-1 TRBD1 13 . TRBV7-9 TGTGCCAGCAGCCTAGACAGGGTTACAGGAGCTTTCTTT CASSLDRVTGAFF
TRBJ1-5 . 18 . TRBV6-1 TGTGCCAGCAGTGAACCCCTACCGTTTGACCGTAGCAATCAGCCCCAGCATTTT CASSEPLPFDRSNQPQHF
TRBJ2-7 TRBD1 15 . TRBV6-6 TGTGCCAGCAGTTCTATTACAGGGGGCGCCTACGAGCAGTACTTC CASSSITGGAYEQYF
TRBJ2-7 . 16 . TRBV27 TGTGCCAGCAGTTTATCGGGGACTGCTCCATCCTACGAGCAGTACTTC CASSLSGTAPSYEQYF
TRBJ2-1 . 12 . TRBV4-1 TGCGCCAGCAGCCAAGTCTACAGCGAGCAGTTCTTC CASSQVYSEQFF
TRBJ2-5 . 18 . TRBV5-4 TGTGCCAGCAGCTTGTTCCACAAATGGACAGCCAAAGGAGAGACCCAGTACTTC CASSLFHKWTAKGETQYF
TRBJ1-6 . 16 . TRBV6-5 TGTGCCAGCAGTTACTCGAGCCTCTCCTATAATTCACCCCTCCACTTT CASSYSSLSYNSPLHF
TRBJ1-2 . 17 few TRBV10-3 TGTGCCATCAGTGAGTCCCTACAGGGATCGAAAATTCATGGCTACACCTTC CAISESLQGSKIHGYTF
TRBJ2-7 TRBD2 15 . TRBV6-1 TGTGCCAGCAGTGACCGACCGGGAGGGAAGGACGAGCAGTACTTC CASSDRPGGKDEQYF
TRBJ1-2 TRBD1 15 . TRBV9 TGTGCCAGCTCCGACTCCCGGGACAGGGAGGATGGCTACACCTTC CASSDSRDREDGYTF
TRBJ2-1 . 15 . TRBV7-3 TGTGCCAGCAGCCCCCAGGGAGGCTCCTATTACGAGCAGTTCTTC CASSPQGGSYYEQFF
TRBJ2-7 TRBD1 15 few TRBV4-1 TGCGCCAGCAGCCCGGTCCGACAGGGACCCTACGAGCAGTACTTC CASSPVRQGPYEQYF
TRBJ2-2 TRBD2 16 . TRBV5-6 TGTGCCAGCAGCCCAGAGCGCGGGGGGAACACCGGGGAGCTGTTTTTT CASSPERGGNTGELFF
TRBJ2-1 . 14 many TRBV7-8 TGTGCCAGCAGGGGACACCTCTCCTACAATGAGCAGTTCTTC CASRGHLSYNEQFF
TRBJ2-1 . 15 few TRBV9 TGTGCCAGCAGCGTACAAAATCAGCGCATCAATGAGCAGTTCTTC CASSVQNQRINEQFF
TRBJ2-1 . 16 . TRBV9 TGTGCCAGCAGCGGATGGGGTGGCTCCGGGTCCAATGAGCAGTTCTTC CASSGWGGSGSNEQFF
TRBJ2-7 . 15 . TRBV25-1 TGTGCCAGCAGTGATCTCAGGGGACCCCATTACGAGCAGTACTTC CASSDLRGPHYEQYF
TRBJ2-1 . 14 . TRBV7-9 TGTGCCAGCAGCTCCCTAGACTATTACAATGAGCAGTTCTTC CASSSLDYYNEQFF
TRBJ2-1 TRBD2 15 many TRBV7-6 TGTGCCAGCAGCTTAAGCGGGGGGGCCTACAATGAGCAGTTCTTC CASSLSGGAYNEQFF
TRBJ2-2 TRBD2 16 many TRBV7-6 TGTGCCAGCAGCGCAACTAGCGGGGGGAACACCGGGGAGCTGTTTTTT CASSATSGGNTGELFF
TRBJ1-2 . 15 few TRBV6-1 TGTGCCAGCAGGGGCCCTCGGGGTACTAACTATGGCTACACCTTC CASRGPRGTNYGYTF
TRBJ2-3 TRBD1 16 . TRBV9 TGTGCCAGCAGCGTAGCTCTGGGGGACAGGGGCGATACGCAGTATTTT CASSVALGDRGDTQYF
TRBJ2-1 TRBD2 16 few TRBV27 TGTGCCAGCAGTTATGGTACTAGCGGCTCCTACAATGAGCAGTTCTTC CASSYGTSGSYNEQFF
TRBJ1-2 TRBD1 21 . TRBV13 TGTGCCAGCAGCTCTCACCACGAATTCAGGACAGGGGACCTCGCTAACTATGGCTACACCTTC CASSSHHEFRTGDLANYGYTF
TRBJ2-1 TRBD2 17 many TRBV11-3 TGTGCCAGCAGCCCAGCGGGAGGGCGTGGGTTCTACAATGAGCAGTTCTTC CASSPAGGRGFYNEQFF